One sample yielded the 25 T cell receptor beta chains listed below, sequenced in a study of metastatic and nonmetastatic thyroid tumors. No patient received treatment before thyroid surgery. TCRdb reassembled clones from the PCR reads with MiXCR. The data show about 92,000 clones, 14% to 15% seen once. The specimen sequenced was blood. The receptor source for this set is a female donor with papillary thyroid cancer or a benign thyroid nodule (not recorded which). Some clones in this sample may be carry-over from other donors' samples.

As to this clone: With a much larger clone just one base away, this may be a read error. This chain's CDR3 is CSASRSAQYF. DNA of the CDR3: TGCAGTGCTAGCCGCAGTGCCCAGTACTTC. The chain combines TRBV20-1 with TRBJ2-5; D gene unclear. Germline V gene data show CDR1 as DFQATT and CDR2 as SNEGSKA (reference sequence). The CDR3 runs 10 residues. The germline V and J ends were trimmed by 3 bases and 9 bases, with 8 bases remaining between them.

This clone has ten or more counts. This sequence joins TRBV6-1 and TRBJ1-4, with a possible D match to TRBD1 (5 bases). The V and J ends lost 5 bases and 0 bases respectively, with 7 bases between them. This CDR3 contains 14 residues. CDR1 is MNHNS and CDR2 is SASEGT in the germline V gene. The CDR3 here is CASSRTTTNEKLFF. The CDR3 DNA follows: TGTGCCAGCAGTAGGACAACAACTAATGAAAAACTGTTTTTT.

This clone was counted many times. This rearrangement joins TRBV5-1 to TRBJ2-3, with 10 bases identical to TRBD2. Germline CDR1 and CDR2: SGHRS and YFSETQ. The J segment lost 3 bases and the V segment lost 3 bases, leaving 10 bases of the junction unmatched. CDR3 length: 17 residues. The CDR3 DNA reads as TGCGCCAGCAGCTCGGGACTAGCGACCGCCCGGACAGATACGCAGTATTTT. Protein sequence: CASSSGLATARTDTQYF.

Comments on this clone: Just one base apart from a much larger clone, this may be a read error. CDR3 in DNA: TGTGCCAGCACCAAAACAGGGGGCGGAGTGGAGACCCAGTACTTC. This sequence encodes CASTKTGGGVETQYF. The V gene is TRBV7-3, the J gene TRBJ2-5; 9 bases match TRBD1. There are 15 residues in the CDR3. Germline V gene data show CDR1 as SGHTA and CDR2 as FQGTGA. V lost 7 bases to trimming and J lost 5 bases; unmatched junction nucleotides: 11.

This clone was picked up many times. J is TRBJ1-5 and V is TRBV4-1; weak D call: TRBD1 (6 bases). Germline V gives CDR1 MGHRA, CDR2 YSYEKL. This CDR3 comprises 17 residues. V lost 0 bases and J lost 4, with 16 bases in between. The CDR3 DNA reads TGCGCCAGCAGCCAAGAGGGGGCGATCTACAGTAATCAGCCCCAGCATTTT. It is translated as CASSQEGAIYSNQPQHF.

This clone appeared a few times. The chain recombines TRBV19 with TRBJ1-1, with D hard to call. CDR1 and CDR2 from the germline V gene are LNHDA and SQIVND (reference sequence). Trimming removed 7 bases from V and 1 base from J, with 16 bases in between. This CDR3 has 15 amino acids. CDR3 sequence reads: CASTLLGSQNTEAFF. The CDR3 region has the DNA TGTGCCAGTACCCTCCTGGGGAGCCAGAACACTGAAGCTTTCTTT.

The sample holds a few counts of this clone. The junction departs from germline at one end; a sequencing error may be responsible. The identical CDR3 is also encoded by other nucleotide sequences in the sample. This chain links TRBV3-1 with TRBJ2-1; D call uncertain. The CDR3 length is 13 residues. The germline V gene encodes CDR1 LGHDT and CDR2 YNNKEL (reference sequence). In nucleotides, the CDR3 is TGTGCCAGCAGCCACGCGGTCTACAATGAGCAGTTCTTT. This codes for CASSHAVYNEQFF.

This clone has a count of ten or more. V and J are TRBV5-1 and TRBJ2-2; D not resolved. Germline V gene sequence: CDR1 SGHRS, CDR2 YFSETQ. V dropped 1 base and J dropped 1 base, with 14 bases sitting between them. The CDR3 consists of 17 residues. The CDR3 DNA reads as TGCGCCAGCAGCTTGACTCTGGCAGGCTTGAACACCGGGGAGCTGTTTTTT. It specifies CASSLTLAGLNTGELFF.

Many counts were recorded for this clone. The chain employs TRBV9 and TRBJ2-5, with 9 positions matching TRBD1. Germline V gives CDR1 SGDLS, CDR2 YYNGEE. This CDR3 has 13 amino acids. J gave up 7 bases and V 4 bases, and 5 bases lay outside the gene matches. The CDR3 DNA sequence: TGTGCCAGCAGCCTAGGACAGGGGACGACCCAGTACTTC. Translating it yields CASSLGQGTTQYF. Looking up the rest from reference TRBV9 and TRBJ2-5 gives the full variable domain: DSGVTQTPKHLITATGQRVTLRCSPRSGDLSVYWYQQSLDQGLQFLIQYYNGEERAKGNILERFSAQQFPDLHSELNLSSLELGDSALYFCASSLGQGTTQYFGPGTRLLVL.

This clone has at least ten counts. This rearrangement joins TRBV5-4 to TRBJ1-4, with D tentatively TRBD1 (6 bases). V lost 4 bases and J 8 bases, leaving 18 bases between the germline ends. CDR1 is SGHNT, CDR2 YYREEE, per germline (reference sequence). The CDR3 has 15 residues. The CDR3 nucleotides are TGTGCCAGCAGCGCGAGGCGCCAGGGGCTAGAAAAACTGTTTTTT. Its protein product is CASSARRQGLEKLFF.

This clone was seen many times. This chain links TRBV25-1 with TRBJ2-1; maybe TRBD1 (6 bases). This CDR3 is 12 amino acids long. Germline V gene lookup returns CDR1 MGHDK and CDR2 SYGVNS. The V gene lost 3 bases and the J gene lost 6 bases, with 6 bases spanning the gap. This CDR3 is CASSETGNEQFF. The CDR3 DNA reads TGTGCCAGCAGTGAGACAGGCAATGAGCAGTTCTTC.

This clone was observed at least ten times. The chain links TRBV11-2 to TRBJ1-2, with 9 bases matching TRBD1. Germline V gene lookup returns CDR1 SGHAT and CDR2 FQNNGV. The CDR3 sequence is 16 residues long. Trimming removed 3 bases from V and 6 bases from J; junction bases left unmatched: 11. CDR3 nucleotide sequence: TGTGCCAGCAGCTTCAGGGGAAACAGGGGGCTCAATGGCTACACCTTC. This translates into CASSFRGNRGLNGYTF. Together with reference TRBV11-2 and TRBJ1-2, the CDR3 gives the full variable domain: EAGVAQSPRYKIIEKRQSVAFWCNPISGHATLYWYQQILGQGPKLLIQFQNNGVVDDSQLPKDRFSAERLKGVDSTLKIQPAKLEDSAVYLCASSFRGNRGLNGYTFGSGTRLTVV.

The chain employs TRBV7-4 and TRBJ1-2; the D gene is possibly TRBD1 (5 bases). Germline V gives CDR1 SGHVT, CDR2 SQSDAQ. There are 17 residues in the CDR3. The ends were cut back, 4 bases at V and 5 bases at J, with 23 bases in the middle. The CDR3 DNA follows: TGTGCCAGCAGCTCACCGGGGGAAGTGGAGCAAGGGTATGGCTACACCTTC. Protein: CASSSPGEVEQGYGYTF.

Notes on this clone: Mismatch with germline at one junction end may stem from a read error. The chain has TRBV12-3 or TRBV12-4 and TRBJ2-7, with D hard to call. The CDR3 consists of 11 residues. The CDR3 DNA sequence: TGTGCCAGCAGTTTGAACTACGAACAGCACTTC. Translated, it gives CASSLNYEQHF.

This clone was seen ten or more times. The V and J genes are TRBV10-3 and TRBJ2-7, with 7 bases fitting TRBD1. The CDR3 runs 15 residues. The V gene's germline CDR1 is ENHRY and CDR2 SYGVKD. Unmatched junction bases numbered 12, after V lost 3 bases and J lost 7 bases. CDR3 bases: TGTGCCATCAGTGAAGTTGGGACAGAGCCCGGGGAGCAGTACTTC. This translates into CAISEVGTEPGEQYF.

This clone came up many times. The V call is TRBV7-2, the J call TRBJ2-3; TRBD2 might be the D (5 bases). CDR1 is SGHTA, CDR2 FQGNSA, per germline. Between the trimmed V and J ends, which lost 4 bases and 5 bases, there was a span of 16 bases. The CDR3 sequence is 15 residues long. CDR3 bases: TGTGCCAGCAGCTCACGACTACCTATTAAAGATACGCAGTATTTT. This gives the protein CASSSRLPIKDTQYF.

V usage is TRBV6-1 and J usage is TRBJ2-3, with D possibly being TRBD1 or TRBD2 (5 bases each). In germline, CDR1 is MNHNS, CDR2 SASEGT. V dropped 5 bases and J dropped 4 bases, with 16 bases sitting between them. The CDR3 covers 15 residues. Written as DNA, the CDR3 is TGTGCCAGCAGTCCGGGACCAGGTGGGGCAGATACGCAGTATTTT. Its translation is CASSPGPGGADTQYF.

The table lists this clone with many counts. The chain is built from TRBV7-2 and TRBJ1-1; TRBD1 might be the D (5 bases). CDR3 length: 15 residues. The V end lost 5 bases, the J end lost 2 bases, and 15 bases lay between the germline ends. The germline gives CDR1 SGHTA, CDR2 FQGNSA. The CDR3 DNA reads TGTGCCAGCAGCCAACAGCCAGGGTTAAACACTGAAGCTTTCTTT. This sequence encodes CASSQQPGLNTEAFF.

This clone was picked up one time. This chain links TRBV5-1 with TRBJ2-7; tentatively, D is TRBD1 (6 bases). CDR3 length: 15 amino acids. V lost 0 bases and J 8 bases, leaving 18 bases between the germline ends. Per the germline V gene, CDR1 is SGHRS and CDR2 is YFSETQ. Here the CDR3 reads CASSLVPRDIGKQYF. The CDR3, as DNA: TGCGCCAGCAGCTTGGTACCCCGGGACATTGGCAAGCAGTACTTC.

The table lists this clone with many counts. The CDR3 reads CASSPPNSYNEQFF. CDR3 nucleotides: TGTGCCAGCTCACCACCGAACAGTTACAATGAGCAGTTCTTC. The V call is TRBV18, the J call TRBJ2-1; no firm D call. V gave up 0 bases and J gave up 4 bases, with 7 bases separating them. The V gene's germline CDR1 is KGHSH and CDR2 LQKENI. The CDR3 is 14 residues long.

On this clone: A much larger clonotype is one base distant, so this may be a read error. Other DNA sequences from this sample encode an identical CDR3 as well. The chain carries TRBV6-2 or TRBV6-3 and TRBJ2-5; 8 nucleotides match TRBD1. Germline V gene sequence: CDR1 MNHEY, CDR2 SVGEGT. The CDR3 spans 11 residues. CDR3 loop: CATGGMKTQYF. The CDR3 nucleotides are TGTGCCACAGGGGGCATGAAGACCCAATACTTC.

Note on this clone: The junction departs from germline at one end; a sequencing error may be responsible. The chain has TRBV6-2 or TRBV6-3 and TRBJ2-6, with 8 nucleotides matching TRBD1. Germline V lookup: CDR1 MNHEY, CDR2 SVGEGT. The CDR3 spans 19 residues. Here the CDR3 DNA reads TGTGCCAGCAGTTACCCAGCGGACAGGGCCCACTCCGGGGCCAACTTCCTGACTTTC. Translated, it gives CASSYPADRAHSGANFLTF.

The chain is built from TRBV2 and TRBJ2-7; TRBD2 matches 13 bases. CDR3 length: 19 amino acids. Germline V gene sequence: CDR1 SNHLY, CDR2 FYNNEI. The V segment lost 7 bases and the J segment 0 bases; nucleotides outside the gene matches: 15. The CDR3 region has the DNA TGTGCCAGCATGGACCTCGCTGGACTAGCGGGGGTCAGCTCCTACGAGCAGTACTTC. Translating it yields CASMDLAGLAGVSSYEQYF. The full variable domain, with the rest looked up from reference TRBV2 and TRBJ2-7, is EPEVTQTPSHQVTQMGQEVILRCVPISNHLYFYWYRQILGQKVEFLVSFYNNEISEKSEIFDDQFSVERPDGSNFTLKIRSTKLEDSAMYFCASMDLAGLAGVSSYEQYFGPGTRLTVT.

This clone was seen ten or more times. V usage is TRBV7-2 and J usage is TRBJ2-7; possibly TRBD2 for D (8 bases). This CDR3 is built from 15 residues. The V and J ends lost 5 bases and 2 bases respectively, with 16 bases between them. From germline, CDR1 is SGHTA and CDR2 FQGNSA. In DNA, the CDR3 is TGTGCCAGCAGCCCCGGGAGGGGGCGTACCTACGAGCAGTACTTC. Translated: CASSPGRGRTYEQYF.

For this clone: The sample carries other DNA sequences with the same CDR3. The V and J genes are TRBV5-5 and TRBJ2-3; 9 bases agree with TRBD2. V trimming: 4 bases; J trimming: 10 bases; junction bases outside the gene matches: 13. Per the germline V gene, CDR1 is SGHKS and CDR2 is YYEKEE (reference sequence). CDR3 size: 15 residues. The CDR3 here is CASSARGGGADPQYF. The CDR3 DNA is TGTGCCAGCAGCGCGAGGGGCGGGGGGGCCGATCCGCAGTATTTT. The variable domain in full, completed from reference TRBV5-5 and TRBJ2-3, reads DAGVTQSPTHLIKTRGQQVTLRCSPISGHKSVSWYQQVLGQGPQFIFQYYEKEERGRGNFPDRFSARQFPNYSSELNVNALLLGDSALYLCASSARGGGADPQYFGPGTRLTVL.